This is a list of T cell receptor beta chains from one sample in a study of blood T cell repertoires in COVID-19. TCRdb keeps only in-frame clones here, not all; method: immunoSEQ multiplex PCR. The table lists 300,000 to 400,000 clones, roughly 91% of them singletons. The sequencing sample was made of peripheral blood. The receptors were gathered from a man aged 50-59 years with active or convalescent COVID-19. CDR3s include the opening cysteine and the closing phenylalanine or tryptophan. The order of the fields is V gene, J gene, clone size, D gene, CDR3 protein, CDR3 DNA. A D gene is named only where the DNA matches it firmly. Rows give clone size only sometimes, using once, few, many, or a class for an expanded clone.

>TRBV4-3|TRBJ2-3|-|TRBD1
CASSQDRSRGGRDTQYF
TGCGCCAGCAGCCAAGATAGATCGCGAGGGGGCAGGGATACGCAGTATTTT
>TRBV7-2|TRBJ1-1|-|-
CASSLAVGRNTEAFF
TGTGCCAGCAGCTTAGCTGTGGGGCGCAACACTGAAGCTTTCTTT
>TRBV6-5|TRBJ1-2|-|-
CASSYSGPRNGYTF
TGTGCCAGCAGTTACTCGGGGCCTCGCAATGGCTACACCTTC
>TRBV5-1|TRBJ2-5|-|TRBD2
CASALARGAGETQYF
TGCGCCAGCGCCCTCGCGCGGGGGGCGGGAGAGACCCAGTACTTC
>TRBV6-2/TRBV6-3|TRBJ2-3|-|-
CASSYSGQTQYF
TGTGCCAGCAGTTACTCTGGTCAGACGCAGTATTTT
>TRBV29-1|TRBJ2-1|-|TRBD1
CSVGQGARNEQFF
TGCAGCGTCGGGCAGGGGGCGAGAAATGAGCAGTTCTTC
>TRBV6-5|TRBJ1-4|-|-
CASSYAGWDEKLFF
TGTGCCAGCAGTTACGCAGGGTGGGATGAAAAACTGTTTTTT
>TRBV30|TRBJ1-5|-|-
CAWSQDINQPQHF
TGTGCCTGGAGTCAGGATATCAATCAGCCCCAGCATTTT
>TRBV2|TRBJ2-1|-|TRBD2
CASGGSGGNYNEQFF
TGTGCCAGCGGGGGTAGCGGGGGGAACTACAATGAGCAGTTCTTC
>TRBV18|TRBJ2-5|-|-
CASSPRGNEETQYF
TGTGCCAGCTCACCCCGGGGAAATGAAGAGACCCAGTACTTC
>TRBV10-3|TRBJ2-6|-|TRBD1
CAIRPGQGTSGANVLTF
TGTGCCATCAGACCGGGACAGGGGACGTCTGGGGCCAACGTCCTGACTTTC
>TRBV19|TRBJ1-1|-|-
CASSIDYRTDTEAFF
TGTGCCAGTAGTATAGATTACCGGACAGACACTGAAGCTTTCTTT
>TRBV28|TRBJ2-3|-|TRBD1
CASRANPGQNSDTQYF
TGTGCCAGCAGGGCTAATCCGGGACAGAACTCAGATACGCAGTATTTT
>TRBV7-8|TRBJ1-2|-|-
CASSSSGGGTYGYTF
TGTGCCAGCAGCTCCAGTGGCGGAGGGACCTATGGCTACACCTTC
>TRBV6-1|TRBJ2-4|-|TRBD1
CASSEGQGANIQYF
TGTGCCAGCAGTGAGGGGCAGGGGGCGAACATTCAGTACTTC
>TRBV9|TRBJ2-6|-|TRBD1
CASSPRTGKTPGANVLTF
TGTGCCAGCAGCCCAAGGACAGGGAAGACCCCTGGGGCCAACGTCCTGACTTTC
>TRBV28|TRBJ1-5|once|-
CASSSTQGLVSNQPQHF
TGTGCCAGCAGTTCCACCCAGGGGCTTGTTAGCAATCAGCCCCAGCATTTT
>TRBV2|TRBJ1-1|-|-
CASSGPAGDANTEAFF
TGTGCCAGCAGCGGGCCGGCAGGGGACGCGAACACTGAAGCTTTCTTT
>TRBV27|TRBJ1-5|-|-
CASAAKALPYSNQPQHF
TGTGCCAGCGCGGCGAAGGCCCTTCCCTATAGCAATCAGCCCCAGCATTTT
>TRBV7-9|TRBJ1-6|-|-
CAGGGNSYNSPLHF
TGTGCCGGGGGGGGGAACTCCTATAATTCACCCCTCCACTTT
>TRBV28|TRBJ2-1|-|TRBD2
CASSPPSGRDYNEQFF
TGTGCCAGCAGTCCGCCTTCGGGGAGGGATTACAATGAGCAGTTCTTC
>TRBV11-3|TRBJ2-1|-|TRBD2
CASSRTLASDYNEQFF
TGTGCCAGCAGCCGCACACTAGCGTCCGATTACAATGAGCAGTTCTTC
>TRBV24-1|TRBJ2-3|-|TRBD1
CATSDPGQTTDTQYF
TGTGCCACCAGTGATCCGGGACAGACCACAGATACGCAGTATTTT
>TRBV6-5|TRBJ1-2|-|TRBD1
CASSYGQGARGYTF
TGTGCCAGCAGTTACGGACAGGGGGCGCGGGGCTACACCTTC
>TRBV4-1|TRBJ2-7|-|-
CASSRQTGDHSEQYF
TGCGCCAGCAGCCGCCAGACAGGAGACCATTCCGAGCAGTACTTC
>TRBV7-2|TRBJ1-2|-|TRBD1
CASSPGQGNYGYTF
TGTGCCAGCAGCCCTGGACAGGGAAACTATGGCTACACCTTC
>TRBV7-8|TRBJ2-1|-|-
CASSLWLVGGRSYNEQFF
TGTGCCAGCAGCTTATGGCTAGTGGGAGGAAGATCCTACAATGAGCAGTTCTTC
>TRBV6-5|TRBJ1-2|-|TRBD1
CASSTQGSYGYTF
TGTGCCAGCAGTACACAGGGGAGCTATGGCTACACCTTC
>TRBV18|TRBJ2-2|-|TRBD2
CASSPPSGGSNTGELFF
TGTGCCAGCTCACCCCCCAGCGGGGGCTCGAACACCGGGGAGCTGTTTTTT
>TRBV5-1|TRBJ1-2|-|TRBD1
CASSYGQGANYGYTF
TGCGCCAGCAGCTACGGACAGGGGGCTAACTATGGCTACACCTTC
>TRBV4-1|TRBJ2-2|few|TRBD2
CASSLLGLGNTGELFF
TGCGCCAGCAGCCTTCTTGGACTAGGGAACACCGGGGAGCTGTTTTTT
>TRBV4-3|TRBJ1-1|-|-
CASSLTGSVHTEAFF
TGCGCCAGCAGCCTAACAGGGTCGGTGCACACTGAAGCTTTCTTT
>TRBV7-8|TRBJ1-4|-|-
CASSVANGGATLPSTNEKLFF
TGTGCCAGCAGCGTCGCAAACGGGGGGGCAACCCTCCCATCAACTAATGAAAAACTGTTTTTT
>TRBV4-1|TRBJ1-4|-|TRBD1
CASSPQERTGGYEKLFF
TGCGCCAGCAGCCCCCAAGAAAGGACAGGGGGTTATGAAAAACTGTTTTTT
>TRBV5-6|TRBJ1-2|-|-
CASSFRQAGYTF
TGTGCCAGCAGCTTTAGACAGGCCGGCTACACCTTC
>TRBV4-2|TRBJ2-3|-|-
CASSQRPLGAADTQYF
TGTGCCAGCAGCCAACGGCCTTTGGGGGCCGCAGATACGCAGTATTTT
>TRBV7-9|TRBJ1-2|-|-
CASSPREDKYGYTF
TGTGCCAGCAGCCCTAGGGAGGACAAGTATGGCTACACCTTC
>TRBV28|TRBJ1-2|-|TRBD1
CASSLGTGGPYGYTF
TGTGCCAGCAGTCTTGGGACAGGGGGCCCCTATGGCTACACCTTC
>TRBV29-1|TRBJ1-5|-|-
CSVAGVDQPQHF
TGCAGCGTTGCAGGGGTAGATCAGCCCCAGCATTTT
>TRBV11-3|TRBJ2-2|once|-
CASSLDTRTGELFF
TGTGCCAGCAGCTTAGACACTCGTACCGGGGAGCTGTTTTTT
>TRBV15|TRBJ1-1|-|TRBD1
CATSREGGMEAFF
TGTGCCACCAGCAGAGAAGGGGGCATGGAAGCTTTCTTT
>TRBV4-3|TRBJ2-6|-|TRBD1
CASSHGTGVRAGANVLTF
TGCGCCAGCAGCCACGGGACAGGGGTTAGAGCTGGGGCCAACGTCCTGACTTTC
>TRBV5-1|TRBJ2-5|-|TRBD1
CASSETGGVKTQYF
TGCGCCAGCAGCGAGACAGGGGGCGTGAAGACCCAGTACTTC
>TRBV18|TRBJ2-7|-|TRBD2
CASSQGLSGGYEQYF
TGTGCCAGCTCACAGGGACTTAGCGGGGGCTACGAGCAGTACTTC
>TRBV28|TRBJ1-6|-|-
CASTPTEGRSYNSPLHF
TGTGCCAGCACCCCCACGGAGGGGAGGTCCTATAATTCACCCCTCCACTTT
>TRBV18|TRBJ2-1|few|TRBD2
CASSRLAGEVNEQFF
TGTGCCAGCTCACGATTAGCGGGAGAAGTCAATGAGCAGTTCTTC
>TRBV5-4|TRBJ2-5|-|-
CASRFEYQETQYF
TGTGCCAGCAGATTTGAGTACCAAGAGACCCAGTACTTC
>TRBV10-3|TRBJ1-3|-|-
CAITPFNLGESGNTIYF
TGTGCCATCACCCCCTTTAATCTGGGAGAATCTGGAAACACCATATATTTT
>TRBV27|TRBJ1-1|-|-
CASKGETGAEAFF
TGTGCCAGCAAGGGCGAAACGGGGGCTGAAGCTTTCTTT
>TRBV18|TRBJ1-2|-|TRBD1
CASSPPTGLYGYTF
TGTGCCAGCTCACCACCGACAGGGTTGTATGGCTACACCTTC
>TRBV7-8|TRBJ2-3|-|TRBD2
CASSLQMAGGPLDTQYF
TGTGCCAGCAGCCTCCAGATGGCGGGAGGGCCTTTAGATACGCAGTATTTT
>TRBV19|TRBJ1-5|-|TRBD1
CASGETGWSNQPQHF
TGTGCCAGTGGAGAGACAGGGTGGAGCAATCAGCCCCAGCATTTT
>TRBV11-1|TRBJ1-1|-|-
CASSLGGNTEAFF
TGTGCCAGCAGCTTAGGAGGGAACACTGAAGCTTTCTTT
>TRBV9|TRBJ2-1|-|-
CASSVDPGYGNEQFF
TGTGCCAGCAGCGTAGACCCCGGGTACGGTAATGAGCAGTTCTTC
>TRBV4-3|TRBJ1-2|-|TRBD1
CASSQEVGQANYGYTF
TGCGCCAGCAGCCAAGAAGTAGGACAGGCTAACTATGGCTACACCTTC
>TRBV6-1|TRBJ1-3|-|-
CASSEVLGHSGNTIYF
TGTGCCAGCAGTGAAGTCCTGGGCCACTCTGGAAACACCATATATTTT